This T cell receptor beta chain was captured by sequencing in a study of blood T cell repertoires in COVID-19. This CDR3 is built from 20 residues. Germline trimming cut 2 bases from V and 1 base from J; bases unmatched to any gene: 16. Germline CDR1 is MNHEY and CDR2 is SVGEGT. Original data processing: Nucleated cell number was recorded as an estimate derived from reference gene primer amplification. Sequencing was performed with immunoSEQ multiplex PCR; in TCRdb, only in-frame clones are kept and a portion is missing. From that table come the V and J calls and clone size; the DNA was used to work out D and trimming. The repertoire has about 170,000 clones, approximately 85% of them found once; the top ten carry approximately 6.9%. Enrolment of Seattle patients took place during active infection, and they were followed longitudinally.

The sequence was obtained from a man older than 75 with COVID-19, enrolled during active disease. The chain has TRBV6-2 or TRBV6-3 and TRBJ2-3; 9 bases agree with TRBD2. Sample: peripheral blood. Written as DNA, the CDR3 is TGTGCCAGCAGTTACCCCCCCGGACAAGCTAGCGGGGCGGGCACAGATACGCAGTATTTT. It specifies CASSYPPGQASGAGTDTQYF.